This T cell receptor beta chain was captured by sequencing in a study of blood T cell repertoires in COVID-19. In germline, CDR1 is LNHNV, CDR2 YYDKDF (reference sequence). V dropped 1 base and J dropped 5 bases, with 14 bases sitting between them. The CDR3 sequence is 15 residues long. Per the study methods: Estimation of nucleated cell counts relied on the amplification of reference gene primers. Assay used: immunoSEQ multiplex PCR; TCRdb lists only in-frame clones, some missing. That table furnishes V, J and clone size, whereas the DNA furnished D and trimming. The data contain around 58,000 clones, approximately 90% of them singletons.

This rearrangement joins TRBV15 to TRBJ1-1; a weak D match, TRBD1 (6 bases). This clonotype was obtained from a woman in her thirties or forties who had recovered from COVID-19. The sequenced material came from PBMCs or T cells enriched from blood (not recorded which). As DNA, the CDR3 is TGTGCCACCAGCAGAGTCAGGGGTTTGGGGACTGAAGCTTTCTTT. Amino acid sequence: CATSRVRGLGTEAFF.